The 27 T cell receptor beta chains reported below all come from one sample, sequenced in a study of shared clonotypes between healthy human individuals. The table came from immunoSEQ multiplex PCR; TCRdb's copy has only in-frame clones and leaves some out. This table holds about 2.4 million clones, around nine tenths found once. The sequencing input was naive CD4+ T cells sorted from blood. Specified subset: CD45RA+ positively selected. The receptors derive from a man in his late teens or twenties in good health.

The V and J genes are TRBV7-2 and TRBJ1-2; D remains ambiguous. V lost 0 bases and J lost 7, with 15 bases in between. The CDR3 is 15 residues long. Germline V gene lookup returns CDR1 SGHTA and CDR2 FQGNSA. CDR3 coding DNA: TGTGCCAGCAGCTTAGCGGTATTTCAGGACCTTGGCTACACCTTC. It specifies CASSLAVFQDLGYTF.

V gene TRBV5-1 combines with J gene TRBJ2-1; 11 nucleotides line up with TRBD2. The junction had 4 bases not matched to a gene; V was cut back by 0 bases and J by 8 bases. CDR1 is SGHRS, CDR2 YFSETQ, per germline. This CDR3 has 15 amino acids. In DNA, the CDR3 is TGCGCCAGCAGCTTGGCCCTGACTAGCGGGGATGAGCAGTTCTTC. Translating it yields CASSLALTSGDEQFF.

The chain has TRBV4-1 and TRBJ1-4; maybe TRBD1 (6 bases). Germline loops: CDR1 MGHRA, CDR2 YSYEKL. The CDR3 loop spans 13 amino acids. The V end lost 8 bases, the J end lost 0 bases, and 7 bases lay between the germline ends. CDR3 loop: CASRQATNEKLFF. CDR3 nucleotides: TGCGCCAGCCGACAGGCAACTAATGAAAAACTGTTTTTT.

Note on this clone: Within the sample, other DNA sequences also encode this same CDR3. V and J are TRBV7-2 and TRBJ2-5; D gene ambiguous. Trimming left V 2 bases short and J 2 bases short, with 6 bases between. In germline, CDR1 is SGHTA, CDR2 FQGNSA. This CDR3 is built from 13 residues. The chain's CDR3 is CASSLSQQETQYF. CDR3 nucleotide sequence: TGTGCCAGCAGCTTAAGTCAGCAAGAGACCCAGTACTTC.

The chain joins TRBV6-5 to TRBJ1-5; the D is unclear. V was trimmed by 4 bases and J by 4 bases, leaving 11 bases between them. Germline V gene lookup returns CDR1 MNHEY and CDR2 SVGAGI. This CDR3 contains 14 residues. In DNA, the CDR3 is TGTGCCAGCAGTTCAATAGTAGGGAATCAGCCCCAGCATTTT. As protein: CASSSIVGNQPQHF.

The CDR3 sequence is CASSFGLQGGEKLFF. For the CDR3, the DNA is TGTGCCAGCAGTTTTGGTTTACAGGGGGGCGAAAAACTGTTTTTT. This rearrangement joins TRBV27 to TRBJ1-4, with 8 bases aligning to TRBD1. Germline V gene lookup returns CDR1 MNHEY and CDR2 SMNVEV (reference sequence). The CDR3 has 15 amino acids. V lost 3 bases to trimming and J lost 8 bases; unmatched junction nucleotides: 8.

The gene calls are TRBV6-5 and TRBJ2-7; 12 nucleotides agree with TRBD1. The CDR3 sequence is 15 residues long. Germline CDR1 is MNHEY and CDR2 is SVGAGI. Trimming at V came to 7 bases and at J to 2 bases, leaving 6 bases not matched to a gene. CDR3 sequence reads: CASTGGQGAPYEQYF. In nucleotides, the CDR3 is TGTGCCAGCACCGGGGGACAGGGGGCCCCCTACGAGCAGTACTTC.

On this clone: At one end, the junction sequence differs from germline, possibly due to a read error. This specimen includes other DNA sequences encoding the same CDR3. The CDR3 nucleotides are TGTGCCAGCAGCCTAGCGGGAGGGAACTACAATGAGCAGTTCTTC. Protein sequence: CASSLAGGNYNEQFF. V gene TRBV7-2 combines with J gene TRBJ2-1, with 12 bases identical to TRBD2. The CDR3 consists of 15 residues. Germline lookup yields CDR1 SGHTA and CDR2 FQGNSA. Drawing the rest from reference TRBV7-2 and TRBJ2-1, the complete variable domain is GAGVSQSPSNKVTEKGKDVELRCDPISGHTALYWYRQSLGQGLEFLIYFQGNSAPDKSGLPSDRFSAERTGGSVSTLTIQRTQQEDSAVYLCASSLAGGNYNEQFFGPGTRLTVL.

This clone was found once. V gene TRBV7-6 combines with J gene TRBJ2-2; D not certain. The CDR3 extends over 17 amino acids. Germline CDR1 and CDR2: SGHVS and FNYEAQ. The ends were cut back, 0 bases at V and 5 bases at J, with 16 bases in the middle. CDR3 in amino acids: CASSLALVGPVTGELFF. CDR3 coding DNA: TGTGCCAGCAGCTTAGCGTTAGTAGGGCCCGTAACCGGGGAGCTGTTTTTT.

The chain has TRBV9 and TRBJ1-2; 8 bases line up with TRBD1. The V gene end was trimmed by 4 bases and the J gene end by 1 base; junction bases not matched to a gene: 6. CDR3 length equals 15 residues. Germline V lookup: CDR1 SGDLS, CDR2 YYNGEE. CDR3 sequence (DNA): TGTGCCAGCAGCCCATCCGGACAGGGTAACTATGGCTACACCTTC. Its translation is CASSPSGQGNYGYTF. Looking up the rest from reference TRBV9 and TRBJ1-2 gives the full variable domain: DSGVTQTPKHLITATGQRVTLRCSPRSGDLSVYWYQQSLDQGLQFLIQYYNGEERAKGNILERFSAQQFPDLHSELNLSSLELGDSALYFCASSPSGQGNYGYTFGSGTRLTVV.

The chain couples TRBV7-8 to TRBJ2-7, with 8 bases identical to TRBD1. Germline assignment: CDR1 SGHVS and CDR2 FQNEAQ. CDR3 length: 14 residues. The trim removed 4 bases at V and 5 bases at J, leaving 7 bases unmatched. The CDR3 DNA reads TGTGCCAGCAGCTATCAGGGGGCTGCCGACGAGCAGTACTTC. Translated: CASSYQGAADEQYF.

The rearrangement uses TRBV4-1 and TRBJ2-4; D might be TRBD1 (5 bases). The germline gives CDR1 MGHRA, CDR2 YSYEKL. CDR3 size: 15 residues. The V gene lost 4 bases and the J gene lost 3 bases, with 13 bases spanning the gap. In nucleotides, the CDR3 is TGCGCCAGCAGCCGGGCCCTAGACAGCAAAAACATTCAGTACTTC. It codes for CASSRALDSKNIQYF.

The chain couples TRBV5-1 to TRBJ1-2, with unresolved D. This CDR3 spans 17 amino acids. V dropped 2 bases and J dropped 7 bases, with 24 bases sitting between them. CDR1 is SGHRS and CDR2 is YFSETQ in the germline V gene. This CDR3 is CASSLNDKSGVPSGYTF. As DNA, the CDR3 is TGCGCCAGCAGCTTAAATGACAAGTCGGGCGTCCCCAGTGGCTACACCTTC.

The rearrangement joins TRBV10-2 to TRBJ2-3; 10 nucleotides agree with TRBD2. Germline loops: CDR1 WSHSY, CDR2 SAAADI. V was clipped by 2 bases and J by 7 bases; unmatched bases: 6. The CDR3 totals 15 residues. The DNA of the CDR3 is TGCGCCAGCAGTGAGGGACTAGCGGAGAAATATACGCAGTATTTT. Its protein product is CASSEGLAEKYTQYF.

The V gene is TRBV27, the J gene TRBJ2-6; D uncertain. Deletions cut 2 bases from V and 3 bases from J, with 14 bases between. The CDR3 consists of 17 residues. The germline CDR1 and CDR2 sequences are MNHEY and SMNVEV (reference sequence). CDR3 amino acids: CASSLGKLSYGANVLTF. CDR3 in DNA: TGTGCCAGCAGTTTAGGGAAGTTGTCTTATGGGGCCAACGTCCTGACTTTC.

The chain links TRBV30 to TRBJ1-2; TRBD1 matches at 10 bases. V lost 1 base to trimming and J lost 0 bases; unmatched junction nucleotides: 5. There are 16 residues in the CDR3. Germline assignment: CDR1 GTSNPN and CDR2 SVGIG (reference sequence). CDR3: CAWSGTGGFSNYGYTF. CDR3 bases: TGTGCCTGGAGTGGGACAGGGGGGTTTTCTAACTATGGCTACACCTTC.

The chain combines TRBV30 with TRBJ2-7, with D unclear. CDR1 is GTSNPN and CDR2 is SVGIG in the germline V gene (reference sequence). V shed 3 bases and J shed 4 bases, with 7 bases lying between them. The CDR3 runs 11 residues. The CDR3 region is CAWRAPYEQYF. The CDR3 DNA is TGTGCCTGGAGGGCCCCGTACGAGCAGTACTTC.

On this clone: This CDR3 is also generated by other DNA sequences in the sample. The rearrangement links TRBV5-4 to TRBJ1-2; maybe TRBD1 (5 bases). Germline assignment: CDR1 SGHNT and CDR2 YYREEE (reference sequence). The length of the CDR3 is 14 residues. Trimming stripped 4 bases from V and 2 bases from J, with 12 bases between. The CDR3 bases are TGTGCCAGCAGCCTCGGGGGGACCAACTATGGCTACACCTTC. It encodes CASSLGGTNYGYTF.

The chain links TRBV28 to TRBJ2-7; a possible D gene is TRBD1 (6 bases). V lost 7 bases and J 3 bases, leaving 10 bases between the germline ends. Germline V lookup: CDR1 MDHEN, CDR2 SYDVKM. This CDR3 has 12 amino acids. CDR3 sequence: CASTPGDYEQYF. The DNA for the CDR3 is TGTGCCAGCACCCCAGGGGACTACGAGCAGTACTTC.

This clone appeared a few times. The same CDR3 arises from other DNA sequences in this sample as well. This rearrangement joins TRBV10-3 to TRBJ1-1; D remains ambiguous. CDR3 length: 13 amino acids. Germline CDR1 reads ENHRY; CDR2 reads SYGVKD. Deletions cut 0 bases from V and 1 base from J, with 3 bases between. The CDR3 is CAISESGNTEAFF. The DNA for the CDR3 is TGTGCCATCAGTGAGTCCGGGAACACTGAAGCTTTCTTT.

The rearrangement joins TRBV2 to TRBJ2-4; 7 bases map to TRBD2. The V and J ends lost 3 bases and 6 bases, in that order; junction bases with no gene match: 2. The CDR3 contains 13 residues. In germline, CDR1 is SNHLY, CDR2 FYNNEI. The CDR3 spells CASSDPSGNIQYF. The CDR3 nucleotides are TGTGCCAGCAGTGATCCTAGCGGAAACATTCAGTACTTC.

The chain is built from TRBV5-4 and TRBJ2-1; TRBD1 matches at 7 bases. Per germline, CDR1 SGHNT and CDR2 YYREEE (reference sequence). This CDR3 has 18 residues. Germline trimming cut 0 bases from V and 3 bases from J; bases unmatched to any gene: 12. For the CDR3, the DNA is TGTGCCAGCAGCTTGGATGGGTCCCCGGGACAGAGCTACAATGAGCAGTTCTTC. Translation gives CASSLDGSPGQSYNEQFF.

This chain joins TRBV7-2 and TRBJ1-5; 7 nucleotides match TRBD1. The J segment lost 5 bases and the V segment lost 5 bases, leaving 6 bases of the junction unmatched. From germline, CDR1 is SGHTA and CDR2 FQGNSA. This CDR3 contains 14 residues. This CDR3 reads CASSRDRWDQPQHF. DNA of the CDR3: TGTGCCAGCAGCCGGGACAGATGGGATCAGCCCCAGCATTTT. The complete variable domain, with remaining parts taken from reference TRBV7-2 and TRBJ1-5, reads GAGVSQSPSNKVTEKGKDVELRCDPISGHTALYWYRQSLGQGLEFLIYFQGNSAPDKSGLPSDRFSAERTGGSVSTLTIQRTQQEDSAVYLCASSRDRWDQPQHFGDGTRLSIL.

The rearrangement uses TRBV28 and TRBJ2-7; 9 bases are a match to TRBD1. The CDR3 consists of 15 residues. The germline V gene encodes CDR1 MDHEN and CDR2 SYDVKM. V lost 5 bases and J lost 3; bases outside the gene matches: 8. CDR3 protein: CASSPGGQGGYEQYF. The CDR3 DNA is TGTGCCAGCAGTCCCGGGGGACAGGGTGGCTACGAGCAGTACTTC.

The chain couples TRBV5-6 to TRBJ2-4, with D unclear. Germline V gene lookup returns CDR1 SGHDT and CDR2 YYEEEE. CDR3 size: 14 residues. V was shortened by 3 bases and J by 9 bases, with 16 bases between the two germline ends. The CDR3 region is CASSYGRMVPIQYF. In DNA form, the CDR3 reads TGTGCCAGCAGCTACGGACGGATGGTCCCCATTCAGTACTTC. The whole variable domain, remainder taken from reference TRBV5-6 and TRBJ2-4, is DAGVTQSPTHLIKTRGQQVTLRCSPKSGHDTVSWYQQALGQGPQFIFQYYEEEERQRGNFPDRFSGHQFPNYSSELNVNALLLGDSALYLCASSYGRMVPIQYFGAGTRLSVL.

This CDR3 reads CATMWGQGAYEQYF. The CDR3 DNA reads TGTGCCACCATGTGGGGGCAGGGGGCCTACGAGCAGTACTTC. V and J are TRBV10-3 and TRBJ2-7; 7 positions match TRBD1. The CDR3 contains 14 residues. CDR1 is ENHRY, CDR2 SYGVKD, per germline. Trimming cost V 10 bases and J 2 bases; bases outside gene matches: 11.

The chain recombines TRBV2 with TRBJ1-1, with no clear D. This CDR3 has 15 residues. Germline-derived CDR1 and CDR2 are SNHLY and FYNNEI. The V end was cut by 6 bases, the J end by 6 bases, with 20 bases between. CDR3 sequence: CASSPMAVDRAEAFF. Here the CDR3 DNA reads TGTGCCAGCAGCCCAATGGCTGTGGATAGGGCTGAAGCTTTCTTT.